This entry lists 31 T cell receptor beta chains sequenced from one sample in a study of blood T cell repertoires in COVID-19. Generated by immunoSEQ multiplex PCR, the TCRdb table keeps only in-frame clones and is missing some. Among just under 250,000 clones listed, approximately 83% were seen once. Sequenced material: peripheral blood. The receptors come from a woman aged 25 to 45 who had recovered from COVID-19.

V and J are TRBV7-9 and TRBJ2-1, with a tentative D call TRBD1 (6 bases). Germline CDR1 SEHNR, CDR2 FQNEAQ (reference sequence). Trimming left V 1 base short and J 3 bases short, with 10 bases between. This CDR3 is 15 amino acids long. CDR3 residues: CASSLGAGVYNEQFF. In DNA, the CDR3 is TGTGCCAGCAGCTTAGGGGCAGGGGTCTACAATGAGCAGTTCTTC.

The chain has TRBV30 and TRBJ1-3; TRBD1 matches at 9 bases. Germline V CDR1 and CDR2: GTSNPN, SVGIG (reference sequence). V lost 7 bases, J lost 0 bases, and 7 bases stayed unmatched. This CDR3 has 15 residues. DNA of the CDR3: TGTGCCTCCCCGGGACAGGGCGCCTCTGGAAACACCATATATTTT. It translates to CASPGQGASGNTIYF.

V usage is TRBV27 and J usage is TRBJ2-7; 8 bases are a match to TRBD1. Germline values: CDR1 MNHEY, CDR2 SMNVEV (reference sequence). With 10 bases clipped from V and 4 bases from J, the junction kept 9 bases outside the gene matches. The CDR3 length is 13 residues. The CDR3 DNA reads TGTGCCACTCCGGACAGGGCCAATTACGAGCAGTACTTC. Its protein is CATPDRANYEQYF.

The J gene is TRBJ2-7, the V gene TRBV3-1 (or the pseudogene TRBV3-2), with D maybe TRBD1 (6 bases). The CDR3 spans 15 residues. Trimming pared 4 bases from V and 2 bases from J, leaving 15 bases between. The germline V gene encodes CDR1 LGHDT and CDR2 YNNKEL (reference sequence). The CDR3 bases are TGTGCCAGCAGCCCACAGGGAAAAAGGGCCTACGAGCAGTACTTC. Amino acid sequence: CASSPQGKRAYEQYF.

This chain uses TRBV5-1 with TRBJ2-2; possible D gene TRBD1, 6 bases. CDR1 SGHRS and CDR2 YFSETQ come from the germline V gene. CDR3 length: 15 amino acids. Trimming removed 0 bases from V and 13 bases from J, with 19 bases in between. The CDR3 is CASSLVTGSDVGLFF. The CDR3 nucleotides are TGCGCCAGCAGCTTGGTTACAGGGTCCGACGTTGGGCTGTTTTTT.

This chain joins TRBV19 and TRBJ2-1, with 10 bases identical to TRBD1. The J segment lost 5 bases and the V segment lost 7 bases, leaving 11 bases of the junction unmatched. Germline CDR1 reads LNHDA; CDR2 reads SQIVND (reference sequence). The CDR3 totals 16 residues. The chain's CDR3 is CASTRTDRGHHNEQFF. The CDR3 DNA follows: TGTGCCAGTACCCGAACTGACAGGGGGCATCACAATGAGCAGTTCTTC.

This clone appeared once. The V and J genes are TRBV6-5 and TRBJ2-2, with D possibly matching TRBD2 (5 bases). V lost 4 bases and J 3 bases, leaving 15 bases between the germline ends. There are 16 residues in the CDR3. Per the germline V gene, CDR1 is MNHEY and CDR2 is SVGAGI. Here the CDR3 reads CASSSWESGDTGELFF. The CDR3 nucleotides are TGTGCCAGCAGTTCCTGGGAGAGTGGAGACACCGGGGAGCTGTTTTTT.

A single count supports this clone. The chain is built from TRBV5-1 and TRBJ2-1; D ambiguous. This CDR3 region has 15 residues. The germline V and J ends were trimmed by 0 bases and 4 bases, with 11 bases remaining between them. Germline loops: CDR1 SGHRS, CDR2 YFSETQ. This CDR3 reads CASSLDISSYNEQFF. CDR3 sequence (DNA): TGCGCCAGCAGCTTGGACATTTCTTCGTACAATGAGCAGTTCTTC.

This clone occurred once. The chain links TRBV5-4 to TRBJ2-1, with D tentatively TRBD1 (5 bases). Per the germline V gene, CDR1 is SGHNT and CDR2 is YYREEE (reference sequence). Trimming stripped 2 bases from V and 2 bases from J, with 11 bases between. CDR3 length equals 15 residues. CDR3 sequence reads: CASSLGAITYNEQFF. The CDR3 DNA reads TGTGCCAGCAGCTTAGGGGCGATAACCTACAATGAGCAGTTCTTC.

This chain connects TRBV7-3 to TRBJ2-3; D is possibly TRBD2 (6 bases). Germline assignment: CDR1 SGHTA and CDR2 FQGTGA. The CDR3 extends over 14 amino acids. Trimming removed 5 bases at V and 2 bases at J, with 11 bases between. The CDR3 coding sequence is TGTGCCAGCAGCCGGGGACTTATCACAGATACGCAGTATTTT. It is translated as CASSRGLITDTQYF. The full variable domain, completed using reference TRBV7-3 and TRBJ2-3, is GAGVSQTPSNKVTEKGKYVELRCDPISGHTALYWYRQSLGQGPEFLIYFQGTGAADDSGLPNDRFFAVRPEGSVSTLKIQRTERGDSAVYLCASSRGLITDTQYFGPGTRLTVL.

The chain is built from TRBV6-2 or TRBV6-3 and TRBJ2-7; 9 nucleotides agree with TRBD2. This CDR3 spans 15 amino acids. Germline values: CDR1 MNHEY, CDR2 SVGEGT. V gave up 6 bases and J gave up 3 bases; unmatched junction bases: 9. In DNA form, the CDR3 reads TGTGCCAGCAGCCGCTCCGGGACTAGCCGCTACGAGCAGTACTTC. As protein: CASSRSGTSRYEQYF.

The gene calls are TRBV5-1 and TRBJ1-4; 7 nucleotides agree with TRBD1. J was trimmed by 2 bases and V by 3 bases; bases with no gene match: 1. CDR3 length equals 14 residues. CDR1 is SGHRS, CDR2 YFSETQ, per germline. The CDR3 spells CASSSGGTNEKLFF. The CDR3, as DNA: TGCGCCAGCAGCTCAGGGGGTACTAATGAAAAACTGTTTTTT.

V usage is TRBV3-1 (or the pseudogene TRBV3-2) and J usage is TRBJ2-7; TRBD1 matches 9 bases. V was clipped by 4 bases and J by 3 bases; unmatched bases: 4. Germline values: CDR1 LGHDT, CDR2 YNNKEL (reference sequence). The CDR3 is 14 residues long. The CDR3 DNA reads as TGTGCCAGCAGCCCCGGACAGGGGCTCTACGAGCAGTACTTC. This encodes CASSPGQGLYEQYF.

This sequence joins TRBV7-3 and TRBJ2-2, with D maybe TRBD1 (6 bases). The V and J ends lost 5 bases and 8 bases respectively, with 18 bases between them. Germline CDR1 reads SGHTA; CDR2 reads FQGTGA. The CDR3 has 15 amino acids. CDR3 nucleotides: TGTGCCAGCAGCCCCGATCCGGGCAGGGGTGGGGAGCTGTTTTTT. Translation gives CASSPDPGRGGELFF.

CDR3 in DNA: TGTGCCAGCTTCTGGGACAGGGCGAGGGAGACCCAGTACTTC. Residues: CASFWDRARETQYF. V is TRBV6-5 and J is TRBJ2-5; 9 positions match TRBD1. The CDR3 loop spans 14 amino acids. The germline V gene has CDR1 MNHEY and CDR2 SVGAGI. V dropped 8 bases and J dropped 5; count of bases not matched to a gene: 9.

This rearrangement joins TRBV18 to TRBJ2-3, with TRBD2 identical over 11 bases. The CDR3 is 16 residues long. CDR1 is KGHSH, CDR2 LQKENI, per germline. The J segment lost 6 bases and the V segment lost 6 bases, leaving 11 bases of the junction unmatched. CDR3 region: CASSVSGGGALDTQYF. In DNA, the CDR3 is TGTGCCAGCTCCGTTAGCGGGGGGGGCGCCCTGGATACGCAGTATTTT.

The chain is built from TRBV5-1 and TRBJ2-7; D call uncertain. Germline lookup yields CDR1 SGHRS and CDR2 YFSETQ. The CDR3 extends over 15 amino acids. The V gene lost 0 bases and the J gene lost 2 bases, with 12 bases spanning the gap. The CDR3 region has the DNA TGCGCCAGCAGCTTGGGGAACCTAGAAACCTACGAGCAGTACTTC. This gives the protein CASSLGNLETYEQYF.

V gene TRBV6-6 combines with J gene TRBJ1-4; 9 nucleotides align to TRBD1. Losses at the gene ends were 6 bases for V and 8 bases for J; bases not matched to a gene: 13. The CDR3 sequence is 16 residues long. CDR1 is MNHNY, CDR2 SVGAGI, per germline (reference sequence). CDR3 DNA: TGTGCCAGCAGCTCTTTTAGGGGACAGGGAACAGAAAAACTGTTTTTT. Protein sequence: CASSSFRGQGTEKLFF.

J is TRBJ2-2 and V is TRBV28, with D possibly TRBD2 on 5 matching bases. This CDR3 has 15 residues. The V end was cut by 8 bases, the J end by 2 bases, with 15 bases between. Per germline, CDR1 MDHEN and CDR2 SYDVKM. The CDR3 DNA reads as TGTGCCAGCCCATTGGGGAGAACAAACACCGGGGAGCTGTTTTTT. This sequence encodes CASPLGRTNTGELFF.

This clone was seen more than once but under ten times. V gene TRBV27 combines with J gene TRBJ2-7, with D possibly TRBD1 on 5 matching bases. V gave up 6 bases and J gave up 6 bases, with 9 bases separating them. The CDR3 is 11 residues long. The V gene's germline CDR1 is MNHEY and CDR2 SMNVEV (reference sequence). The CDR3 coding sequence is TGTGCCAGCAGCCAGGGTTCCGAGCAGTACTTC. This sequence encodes CASSQGSEQYF.

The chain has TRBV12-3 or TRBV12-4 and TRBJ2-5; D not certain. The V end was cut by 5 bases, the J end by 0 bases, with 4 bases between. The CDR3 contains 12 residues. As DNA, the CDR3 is TGTGCCAGCAGTCCTAACCAAGAGACCCAGTACTTC. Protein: CASSPNQETQYF.

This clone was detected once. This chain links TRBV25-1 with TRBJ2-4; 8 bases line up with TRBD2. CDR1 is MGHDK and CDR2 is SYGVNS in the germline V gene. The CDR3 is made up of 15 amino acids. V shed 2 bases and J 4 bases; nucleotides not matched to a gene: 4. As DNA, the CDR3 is TGTGCCAGCAGTGAAGGGCGGGGGGAGAAAAACATTCAGTACTTC. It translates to CASSEGRGEKNIQYF.

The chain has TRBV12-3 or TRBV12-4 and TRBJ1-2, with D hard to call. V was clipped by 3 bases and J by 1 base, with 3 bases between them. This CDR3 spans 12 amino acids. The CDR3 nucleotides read TGTGCCAGCAGTTTTATTAACTATGGCTACACCTTC. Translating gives CASSFINYGYTF.

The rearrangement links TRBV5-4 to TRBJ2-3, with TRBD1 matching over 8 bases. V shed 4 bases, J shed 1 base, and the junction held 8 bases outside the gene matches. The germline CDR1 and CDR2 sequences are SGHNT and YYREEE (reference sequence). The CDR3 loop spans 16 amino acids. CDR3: CASSLDSGQGTDTQYF. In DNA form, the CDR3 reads TGTGCCAGCAGCCTCGATTCGGGACAGGGCACAGATACGCAGTATTTT.

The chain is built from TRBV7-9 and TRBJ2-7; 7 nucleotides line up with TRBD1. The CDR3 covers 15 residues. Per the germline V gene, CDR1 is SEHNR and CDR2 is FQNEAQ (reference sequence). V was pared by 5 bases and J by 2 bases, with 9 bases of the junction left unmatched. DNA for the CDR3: TGTGCCAGCAGCGGGTTGGTTACAGGGGCCTACGAGCAGTACTTC. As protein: CASSGLVTGAYEQYF.

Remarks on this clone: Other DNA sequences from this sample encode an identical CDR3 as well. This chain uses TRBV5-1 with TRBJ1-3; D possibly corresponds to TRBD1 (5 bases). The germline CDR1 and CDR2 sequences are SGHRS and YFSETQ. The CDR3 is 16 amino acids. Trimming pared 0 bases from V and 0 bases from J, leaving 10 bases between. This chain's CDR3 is CASSLVGGLSGNTIYF. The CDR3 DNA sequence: TGCGCCAGCAGCTTGGTGGGGGGACTCTCTGGAAACACCATATATTTT. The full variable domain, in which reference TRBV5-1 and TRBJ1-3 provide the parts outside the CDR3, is KAGVTQTPRYLIKTRGQQVTLSCSPISGHRSVSWYQQTPGQGLQFLFEYFSETQRNKGNFPGRFSGRQFSNSRSEMNVSTLELGDSALYLCASSLVGGLSGNTIYFGEGSWLTVV.

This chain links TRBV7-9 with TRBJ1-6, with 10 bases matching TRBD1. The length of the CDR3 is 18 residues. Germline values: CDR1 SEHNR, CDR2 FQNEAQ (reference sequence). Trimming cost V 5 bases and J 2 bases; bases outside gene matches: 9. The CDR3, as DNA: TGTGCCAGCAGCCTAACAGGACAGGGGGGACCCTATAATTCACCCCTCCACTTT. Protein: CASSLTGQGGPYNSPLHF.

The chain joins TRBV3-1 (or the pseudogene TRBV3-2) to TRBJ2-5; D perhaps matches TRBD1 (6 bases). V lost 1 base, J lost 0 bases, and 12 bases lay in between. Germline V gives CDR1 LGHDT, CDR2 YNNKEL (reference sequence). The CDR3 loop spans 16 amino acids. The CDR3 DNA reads TGTGCCAGCAGCCAAGCCTTTTGGGACAACCAAGAGACCCAGTACTTC. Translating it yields CASSQAFWDNQETQYF.

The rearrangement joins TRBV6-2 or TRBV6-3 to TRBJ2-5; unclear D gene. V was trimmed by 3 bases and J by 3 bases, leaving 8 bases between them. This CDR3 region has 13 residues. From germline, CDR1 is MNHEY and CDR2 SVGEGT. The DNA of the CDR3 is TGTGCCAGCAGTTATCCCGTAAAAGAGACCCAGTACTTC. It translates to CASSYPVKETQYF.

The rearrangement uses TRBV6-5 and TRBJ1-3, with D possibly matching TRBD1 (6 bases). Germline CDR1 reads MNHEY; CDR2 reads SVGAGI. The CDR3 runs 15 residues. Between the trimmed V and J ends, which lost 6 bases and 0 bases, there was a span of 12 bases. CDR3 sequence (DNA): TGTGCCAGCAGCACAGGGTTGAGCTCTGGAAACACCATATATTTT. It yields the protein CASSTGLSSGNTIYF.

The CDR3 loop is CASVGTGVPLKDTGELFF. In nucleotides, the CDR3 is TGTGCCAGCGTCGGGACAGGGGTACCCTTGAAGGACACCGGGGAGCTGTTTTTT. This sequence joins TRBV2 and TRBJ2-2, with 10 nucleotides matching TRBD1. After removal of 8 bases from V and 3 bases from J, the junction contained 15 bases not matched to a gene. CDR3 size: 18 residues. Germline V gene lookup returns CDR1 SNHLY and CDR2 FYNNEI. The whole variable domain, remainder taken from reference TRBV2 and TRBJ2-2, is EPEVTQTPSHQVTQMGQEVILRCVPISNHLYFYWYRQILGQKVEFLVSFYNNEISEKSEIFDDQFSVERPDGSNFTLKIRSTKLEDSAMYFCASVGTGVPLKDTGELFFGEGSRLTVL.